The 2 T cell receptor beta chains listed next were all sequenced from one sample in a study of cytomegalovirus exposure and HLA in healthy donors. Primers for the PCR totalled 60 Vbeta and 13 Jbeta. Sequencing used immunoSEQ multiplex PCR; TCRdb keeps in-frame clones, though not all of them. Here the sample spans around 110,000 clones, about four fifths being singletons. Input material: PBMCs. All receptors come from a man aged 25 to 45 in good health and CMV-seropositive.

V and J are TRBV27 and TRBJ2-5; TRBD2 aligns across 8 bases. CDR3 size: 18 residues. CDR1 and CDR2 from the germline V gene are MNHEY and SMNVEV (reference sequence). With V trimmed by 3 bases and J by 1 base, 13 bases remained unmatched. The CDR3 region has the DNA TGTGCCAGCAGTTTGAGTTATCCGGGCGGGGGGCGCCAAGAGACCCAGTACTTC. Translating gives CASSLSYPGGGRQETQYF.

The rearrangement links TRBV7-8 to TRBJ1-1; D may be TRBD1 (6 bases). Germline-derived CDR1 and CDR2 are SGHVS and FQNEAQ. The germline V and J ends were trimmed by 0 bases and 6 bases, with 11 bases remaining between them. The CDR3 spans 14 residues. CDR3 region: CASSLAWTAAEAFF. CDR3 bases: TGTGCCAGCAGCTTAGCCTGGACAGCGGCTGAAGCTTTCTTT. Looking up the rest from reference TRBV7-8 and TRBJ1-1 gives the full variable domain: GAGVSQSPRYKVAKRGQDVALRCDPISGHVSLFWYQQALGQGPEFLTYFQNEAQLDKSGLPSDRFFAERPEGSVSTLKIQRTQQEDSAVYLCASSLAWTAAEAFFGQGTRLTVV.